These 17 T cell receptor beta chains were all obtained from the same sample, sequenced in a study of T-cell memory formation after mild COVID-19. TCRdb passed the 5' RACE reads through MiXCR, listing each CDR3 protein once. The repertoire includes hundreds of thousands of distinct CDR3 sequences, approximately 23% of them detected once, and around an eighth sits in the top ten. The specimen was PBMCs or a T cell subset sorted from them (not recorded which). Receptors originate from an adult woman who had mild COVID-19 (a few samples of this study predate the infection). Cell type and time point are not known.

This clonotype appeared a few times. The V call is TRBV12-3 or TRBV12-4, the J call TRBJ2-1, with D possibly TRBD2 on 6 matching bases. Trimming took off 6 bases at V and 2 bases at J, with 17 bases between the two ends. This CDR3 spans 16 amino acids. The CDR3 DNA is TGTGCCAGCAGCCGCCGTCCCGGGGGAACCTACAATGAGCAGTTCTTC. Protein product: CASSRRPGGTYNEQFF.

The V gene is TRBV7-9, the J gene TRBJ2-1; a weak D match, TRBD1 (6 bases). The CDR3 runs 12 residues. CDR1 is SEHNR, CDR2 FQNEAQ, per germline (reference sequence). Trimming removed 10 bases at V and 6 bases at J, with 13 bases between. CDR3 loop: CATNREANEQFF. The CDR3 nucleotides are TGTGCCACTAACAGGGAAGCCAATGAGCAGTTCTTC. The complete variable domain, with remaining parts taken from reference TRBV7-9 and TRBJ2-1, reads DTGVSQNPRHKITKRGQNVTFRCDPISEHNRLYWYRQTLGQGPEFLTYFQNEAQLEKSRLLSDRFSAERPKGSFSTLEIQRTEQGDSAMYLCATNREANEQFFGPGTRLTVL.

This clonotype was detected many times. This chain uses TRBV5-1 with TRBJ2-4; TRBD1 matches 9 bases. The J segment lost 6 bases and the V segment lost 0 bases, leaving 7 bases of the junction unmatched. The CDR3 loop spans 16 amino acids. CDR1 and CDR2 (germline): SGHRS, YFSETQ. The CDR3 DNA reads TGCGCCAGCAGCTTGGATGGTACAGGGGGCGGAAACATTCAGTACTTC. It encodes CASSLDGTGGGNIQYF.

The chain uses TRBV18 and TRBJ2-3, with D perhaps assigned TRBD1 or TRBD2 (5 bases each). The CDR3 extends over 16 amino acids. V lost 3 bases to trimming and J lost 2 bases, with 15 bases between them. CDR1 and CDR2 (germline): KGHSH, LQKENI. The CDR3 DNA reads TGTGCCAGCTCACCGGGACCATCCAGCCTCACAGATACGCAGTATTTT. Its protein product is CASSPGPSSLTDTQYF.

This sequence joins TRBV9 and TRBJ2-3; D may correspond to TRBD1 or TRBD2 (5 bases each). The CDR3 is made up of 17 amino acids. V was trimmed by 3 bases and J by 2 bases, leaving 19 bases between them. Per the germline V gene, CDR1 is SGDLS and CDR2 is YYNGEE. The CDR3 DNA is TGTGCCAGCAGCGCCAACCCGGGACGACATTACACAGATACGCAGTATTTT. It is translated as CASSANPGRHYTDTQYF.

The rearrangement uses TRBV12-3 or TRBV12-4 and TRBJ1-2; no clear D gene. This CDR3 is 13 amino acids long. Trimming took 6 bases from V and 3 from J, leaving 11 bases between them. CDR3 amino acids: CASRSNWDYGYTF. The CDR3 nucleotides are TGTGCCAGCAGGTCGAATTGGGACTATGGCTACACCTTC.

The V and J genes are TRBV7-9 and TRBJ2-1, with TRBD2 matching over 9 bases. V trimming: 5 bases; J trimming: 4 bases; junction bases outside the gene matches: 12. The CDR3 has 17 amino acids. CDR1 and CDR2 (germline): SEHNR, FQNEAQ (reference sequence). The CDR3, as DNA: TGTGCCAGCAGCCCGAGGCTAGCGGGGAACCTTTACAATGAGCAGTTCTTC. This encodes CASSPRLAGNLYNEQFF. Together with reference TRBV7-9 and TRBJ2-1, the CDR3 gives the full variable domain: DTGVSQNPRHKITKRGQNVTFRCDPISEHNRLYWYRQTLGQGPEFLTYFQNEAQLEKSRLLSDRFSAERPKGSFSTLEIQRTEQGDSAMYLCASSPRLAGNLYNEQFFGPGTRLTVL.

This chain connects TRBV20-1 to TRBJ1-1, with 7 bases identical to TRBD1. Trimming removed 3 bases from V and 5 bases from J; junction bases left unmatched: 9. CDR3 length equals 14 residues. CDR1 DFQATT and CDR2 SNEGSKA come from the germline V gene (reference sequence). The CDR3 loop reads CSARETGMWTEAFF. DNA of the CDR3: TGCAGTGCTAGGGAGACAGGGATGTGGACTGAAGCTTTCTTT.

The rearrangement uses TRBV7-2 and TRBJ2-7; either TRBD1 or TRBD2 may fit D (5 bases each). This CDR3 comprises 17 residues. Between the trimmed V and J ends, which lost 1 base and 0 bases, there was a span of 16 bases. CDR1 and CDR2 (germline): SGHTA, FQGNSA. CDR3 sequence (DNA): TGTGCCAGCAGCTTAGACGAGGGACCGATAAGCTCCTACGAGCAGTACTTC. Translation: CASSLDEGPISSYEQYF.

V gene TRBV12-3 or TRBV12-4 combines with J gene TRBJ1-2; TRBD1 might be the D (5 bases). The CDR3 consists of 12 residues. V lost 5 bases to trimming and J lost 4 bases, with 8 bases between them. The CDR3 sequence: CASSQTVYGYTF. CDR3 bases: TGTGCCAGCAGTCAGACAGTCTATGGCTACACCTTC.

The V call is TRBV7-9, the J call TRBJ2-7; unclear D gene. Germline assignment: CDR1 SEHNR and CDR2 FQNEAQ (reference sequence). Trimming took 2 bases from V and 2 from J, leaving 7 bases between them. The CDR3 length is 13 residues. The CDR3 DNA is TGTGCCAGCAGCTTACTCCAAACCTACGAGCAGTACTTC. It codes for CASSLLQTYEQYF.

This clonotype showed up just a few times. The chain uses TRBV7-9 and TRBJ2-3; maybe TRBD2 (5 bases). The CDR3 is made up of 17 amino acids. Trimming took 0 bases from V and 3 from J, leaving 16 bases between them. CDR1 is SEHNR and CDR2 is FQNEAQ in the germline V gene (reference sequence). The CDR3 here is CASSLAGGLHRTDTQYF. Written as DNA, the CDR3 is TGTGCCAGCAGCTTAGCGGGTGGACTCCACCGTACAGATACGCAGTATTTT.

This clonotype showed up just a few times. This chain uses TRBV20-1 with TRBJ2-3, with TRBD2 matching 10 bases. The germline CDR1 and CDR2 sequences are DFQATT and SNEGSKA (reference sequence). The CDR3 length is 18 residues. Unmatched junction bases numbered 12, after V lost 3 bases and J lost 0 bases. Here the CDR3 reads CSARHLSGGWVSTDTQYF. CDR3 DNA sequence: TGCAGTGCTAGGCACCTTAGCGGGGGGTGGGTTAGCACAGATACGCAGTATTTT.

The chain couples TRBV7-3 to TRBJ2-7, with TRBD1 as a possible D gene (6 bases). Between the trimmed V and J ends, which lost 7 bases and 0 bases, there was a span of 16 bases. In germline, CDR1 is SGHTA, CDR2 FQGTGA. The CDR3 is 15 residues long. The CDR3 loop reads CASTLGAAASYEQYF. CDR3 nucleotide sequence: TGTGCCAGCACCTTGGGGGCAGCGGCCTCCTACGAGCAGTACTTC.

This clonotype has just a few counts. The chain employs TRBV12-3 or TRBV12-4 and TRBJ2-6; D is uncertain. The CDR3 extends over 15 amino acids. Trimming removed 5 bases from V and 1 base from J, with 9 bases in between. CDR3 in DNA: TGTGCCAGCAGTCACAGTGGGTCTGGGGCCAACGTCCTGACTTTC. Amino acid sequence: CASSHSGSGANVLTF.

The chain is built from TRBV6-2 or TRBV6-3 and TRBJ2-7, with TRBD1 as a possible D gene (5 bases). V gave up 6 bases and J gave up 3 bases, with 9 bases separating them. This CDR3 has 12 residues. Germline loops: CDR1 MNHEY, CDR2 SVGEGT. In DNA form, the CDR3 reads TGTGCCAGCAGCCGACAGTTCTACGAGCAGTACTTC. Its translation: CASSRQFYEQYF.

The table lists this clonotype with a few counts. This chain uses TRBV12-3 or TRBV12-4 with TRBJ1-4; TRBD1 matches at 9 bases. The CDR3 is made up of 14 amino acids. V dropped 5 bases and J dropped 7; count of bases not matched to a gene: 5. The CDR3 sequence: CASSENRGPEKLFF. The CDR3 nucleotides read TGTGCCAGCAGTGAGAACAGGGGGCCTGAAAAACTGTTTTTT.